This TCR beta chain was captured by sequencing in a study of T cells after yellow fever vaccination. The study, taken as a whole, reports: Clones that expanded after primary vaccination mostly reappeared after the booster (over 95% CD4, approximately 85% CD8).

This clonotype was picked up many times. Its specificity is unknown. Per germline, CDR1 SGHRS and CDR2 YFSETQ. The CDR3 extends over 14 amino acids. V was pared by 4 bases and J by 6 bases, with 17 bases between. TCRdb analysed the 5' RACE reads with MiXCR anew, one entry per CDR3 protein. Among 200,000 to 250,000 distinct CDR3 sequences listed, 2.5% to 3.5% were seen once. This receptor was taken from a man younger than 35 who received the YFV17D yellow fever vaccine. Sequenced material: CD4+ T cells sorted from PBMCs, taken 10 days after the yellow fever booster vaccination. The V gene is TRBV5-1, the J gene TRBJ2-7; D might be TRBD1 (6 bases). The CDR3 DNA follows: TGCGCCAGCAGCACCGCCCCAGGGGAAGGCGAGCAGTACGTC. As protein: CASSTAPGEGEQYV.